The text below deals with one T cell receptor beta chain. This record comes from a study of CD8+ T cells in alopecia areata. Treatment defined: oral pan-JAK inhibitor, 5-10 mg twice daily. cDNA prepared by RNA extraction and subsequent reverse transcription served as the template for sequencing. TCRdb's table, derived via immunoSEQ multiplex PCR, lists solely in-frame clones and lacks some. Of approximately 210,000 clones detected, 64% appear once; the ten largest clones hold approximately 1.3%. The receptor was isolated from a human donor with alopecia areata. The input for sequencing was CD4+ T cells sorted from blood, taken between weeks 49 and 50, from a patient treated with tofacitinib.

CDR3 sequence: CASTESGRSNGYTF. The CDR3 nucleotides are TGTGCCAGCACTGAGTCCGGAAGGAGCAATGGCTACACCTTC. The chain employs TRBV6-1 and TRBJ1-2, with no clear D. Trimming pared 7 bases from V and 6 bases from J, leaving 18 bases between. Germline V lookup: CDR1 MNHNS, CDR2 SASEGT. The CDR3 covers 14 residues.